Sequencing of this T cell receptor beta chain was carried out in a study of OX40 agonist ivuxolimab in advanced cancers. Study at large: The diagnoses of dose-escalation patients were hepatocellular carcinoma, melanoma, renal cell or head and neck cancer.

Only one count was recorded for this clone. Its antigen remains unknown. Assay used: immunoSEQ multiplex PCR; TCRdb lists only in-frame clones, some missing. The sample holds tens of thousands of clones, around nine tenths seen once. The CDR3 extends over 15 amino acids. J was trimmed by 1 base and V by 5 bases; bases with no gene match: 5. Germline CDR1 is LNHDA and CDR2 is SQIVND (reference sequence). Whole-study findings and limits: Expanded clones were, on average, more numerous among CD8+ T cells than CD4+. The CD4+ and CD8+ T cells in the blood had expanded clonally by week 6 at 0.1 to 3.0 mg/kg.

Specimen: CD4+ or CD8+ T cells sorted from blood, collected in a trial of the OX40 agonist ivuxolimab. The TCR sequence derives from an adult with an advanced solid tumor such as melanoma, head and neck, liver or kidney cancer. V is TRBV19 and J is TRBJ2-7; TRBD1 matches 10 bases. The CDR3 protein is CASSFLGQGSYEQYF. CDR3 sequence (DNA): TGTGCCAGTAGTTTCCTGGGACAGGGGTCCTACGAGCAGTACTTC.